This section outlines one T cell receptor (beta chain) sequence together with its context. This clone has only a few counts. The antigen this receptor binds is unknown. No much larger clone exists at a distance of one base, and base qualities are not known. TCRbeta CDR3 regions were amplified from genomic DNA by means of the immunoSEQ Assay, a bias-controlled multiplex PCR. Concerning the study's data processing: Nucleated cell counts per sample were estimated from amplification of reference gene primers within the assay. Sequence reads were collapsed and filtered to measure the absolute abundance of every unique TCRbeta CDR3 rearrangement. For each sample, productive Simpson clonality was calculated by taking the square root of Simpson's diversity index across productive rearrangements. TCRdb mirrors the immuneACCESS table, restricted to in-frame sequences. Some clones are absent from its copies; in checked studies, under half trace to an unresolved V gene, and the reason for the others is unknown. V and J calls and clone size are those listed in that table; D and trimming were worked out from the DNA. This sample lists approximately 60,000 clones; roughly three quarters were detected once. Around 50% of the sample is in the top ten clones.

The collaborating institutions used their own protocols to collect whole blood in K2EDTA tubes. For TCRbeta analysis, collaborator samples were shipped as frozen whole blood, as isolated PBMCs, or as DNA extracted from either sample type. This record belongs to a study of blood T cell repertoires in COVID-19 (dated by TCRdb to the early 2020s). Concerning the study at large: The collaborator samples originated in the United States, Italy and Spain and spanned the acute and convalescent phases of COVID-19. The prospective study material was composed of cDNA or gDNA derived from T cells, B-cell-depleted T cells, or PBMCs. Deeply sampled blood TCRbeta repertoires from subjects exposed to, actively infected with, or recovered from COVID-19 were included in the dataset. The repertoires were released in a freely available public database intended as a resource for research on the immune response to SARS-CoV-2. The samples were drawn from two sources: the first 160 participants of the ongoing ImmuneRACE study, and approximately 1,300 subjects contributed by 6 global collaborators. A de-identified subject ID, COVID-19 status, age in years and sex were almost always included in the sample metadata. Where available, HLA class I and class II types were obtained from metadata supplied by the sample provider rather than from assay-based typing.

From the cysteine through the phenylalanine, the CDR3 covers 16 amino acids. Here the CDR3 DNA is all that survives: 48 bases in frame from base 1. CDR1 and CDR2, per the germline V gene (reference sequence), are LGHDT and YNNKEL. Trimmed from V: 4 bases; trimmed from J: 3 bases; junction bases lacking a gene match: 7. The paper as a whole reports these results and caveats: The quantity of clinical and demographic metadata differed by source and by participant and was supplied without curation.

This clonotype was sampled from a woman aged 80 or over with acute or convalescent COVID-19. The sample taken for sequencing was peripheral blood. The chain is assembled from TRBV3-1 (or the pseudogene TRBV3-2) and TRBJ2-2; 8 of the junction bases match TRBD1. In nucleotide form, the sequence is TGTGCCAGCAGCCCCCGGGACAGGTCAGACACCGGGGAGCTGTTTTTT. This translates into CASSPRDRSDTGELFF.